In its sample, the clone carrying this TCR beta chain was seen a few times. The record originates from a study of blood T cells in healthy people across ages. Primed by a sample-barcoded 5' primer and a J-beta primer mix, a second PCR proceeded for roughly 6 to 12 cycles. TCRdb redid the calling of the 5' RACE reads with MiXCR, one entry per CDR3 protein. The sample records about 730,000 distinct CDR3 sequences, roughly 43% being singletons. There are 13 residues in the CDR3. V shed 5 bases and J 7 bases; nucleotides not matched to a gene: 3. Germline-derived CDR1 and CDR2 are KGHDR and SFDVKD. Material for sequencing was blood. The receptor's source is a woman aged 60-75 years in good health. This chain connects TRBV24-1 to TRBJ2-1, with TRBD1 matching over 8 bases. The CDR3 DNA follows: TGTGCCACCAGTGGGACAGGGTTTAATGAGCAGTTCTTC. As protein: CATSGTGFNEQFF.